The 30 T cell receptor beta chains presented below share a single source sample, sequenced in a study of OX40 agonist ivuxolimab in advanced cancers. Sequencing was performed with immunoSEQ multiplex PCR; in TCRdb, only in-frame clones are kept and a portion is missing. The sample contains 98,000 or so clones, approximately 93% of which appear only once. The material was CD4+ or CD8+ T cells sorted from blood, obtained in a trial of the OX40 agonist ivuxolimab. The receptors shown here come from an adult with an advanced solid tumor such as melanoma, head and neck, liver or kidney cancer.

This rearrangement joins TRBV7-3 to TRBJ2-7; the match to TRBD2 covers 12 bases. With 4 bases clipped from V and 6 bases from J, the junction kept 10 bases outside the gene matches. Germline values: CDR1 SGHTA, CDR2 FQGTGA. The CDR3 spans 16 residues. The CDR3 region is CASSSIPGLAGVEQYF. CDR3 nucleotide sequence: TGTGCCAGCAGCTCTATTCCGGGACTAGCGGGTGTCGAGCAGTACTTC.

This clone was seen once. This chain links TRBV19 with TRBJ2-2, with D maybe TRBD2 (6 bases). The V end was cut by 5 bases, the J end by 6 bases, with 22 bases between. From germline, CDR1 is LNHDA and CDR2 SQIVND (reference sequence). The CDR3 runs 17 residues. CDR3 nucleotides: TGTGCCAGTAGTCTCGGGTGGCGGGATGGCGGGTCCGGGGAGCTGTTTTTT. This translates into CASSLGWRDGGSGELFF.

The V call is TRBV7-8, the J call TRBJ2-1, with D tentatively TRBD2 (6 bases). Trimming stripped 1 base from V and 8 bases from J, with 18 bases between. CDR3 length: 16 residues. Germline assignment: CDR1 SGHVS and CDR2 FQNEAQ. The chain's CDR3 is CASSLVRGPPGDEQFF. In DNA form, the CDR3 reads TGTGCCAGCAGCTTAGTCCGCGGGCCTCCGGGGGATGAGCAGTTCTTC.

Notes on this clone: At one end, the junction sequence differs from germline, possibly due to a read error. The chain couples TRBV7-7 to TRBJ2-3, with TRBD2 matching over 11 bases. The CDR3 runs 19 residues. In germline, CDR1 is SSHAT, CDR2 FNYEAQ (reference sequence). DNA for the CDR3: TGTGCTAGCAGCCTCCTAAGCGGGACTAGCGGAAAAAGCACAGATACGCAGTATTTT. This sequence encodes CASSLLSGTSGKSTDTQYF.

The chain employs TRBV7-3 and TRBJ2-7; no clear D. This CDR3 comprises 13 residues. Trimming pared 3 bases from V and 6 bases from J, leaving 12 bases between. CDR1 and CDR2 (germline): SGHTA, FQGTGA. Written as DNA, the CDR3 is TGTGCCAGCAGCTTGGTACGGGCGAGCGAGCAGTACTTC. This codes for CASSLVRASEQYF.

V and J are TRBV9 and TRBJ2-2, with D possibly TRBD1 on 5 matching bases. The V gene's germline CDR1 is SGDLS and CDR2 YYNGEE. The CDR3 loop spans 13 amino acids. Between the trimmed V and J ends, which lost 5 bases and 6 bases, there was a span of 11 bases. The CDR3 region has the DNA TGTGCCAGCAGGCTAACAGGCTCCGGGGAGCTGTTTTTT. It translates to CASRLTGSGELFF.

The chain couples TRBV7-9 to TRBJ1-4, with no clear D. This CDR3 has 15 residues. The V end was cut by 5 bases, the J end by 8 bases, with 18 bases between. The germline V gene has CDR1 SEHNR and CDR2 FQNEAQ (reference sequence). CDR3 sequence (DNA): TGTGCCAGCAGCCCAGCAGGCAGTGTACGCGAAAAACTGTTTTTT. Amino acids: CASSPAGSVREKLFF.

This sequence joins TRBV11-2 and TRBJ2-5, with a possible D match to TRBD2 (5 bases). Trimming removed 3 bases at V and 2 bases at J, with 16 bases between. CDR1 is SGHAT, CDR2 FQNNGV, per germline. The CDR3 extends over 16 amino acids. CDR3 residues: CASSLPGLGSQETQYF. Here the CDR3 DNA reads TGTGCCAGCAGCTTGCCCGGTCTGGGGAGTCAAGAGACCCAGTACTTC.

The chain couples TRBV19 to TRBJ2-7; D gene ambiguous. V was shortened by 3 bases and J by 1 base, with 7 bases between the two germline ends. The CDR3 runs to 13 residues. Germline assignment: CDR1 LNHDA and CDR2 SQIVND (reference sequence). CDR3 loop: CASSIVQSYEQYF. The DNA of the CDR3 is TGTGCCAGTAGTATCGTCCAGTCCTACGAGCAGTACTTC.

The gene calls are TRBV5-4 and TRBJ1-1; D is possibly TRBD1 (5 bases). Germline V gene lookup returns CDR1 SGHNT and CDR2 YYREEE (reference sequence). The germline V and J ends were trimmed by 5 bases and 5 bases, with 10 bases remaining between them. There are 12 residues in the CDR3. CDR3 DNA: TGTGCCAGCAGTCTGAGGGGAACTGAAGCTTTCTTT. Protein sequence: CASSLRGTEAFF.

The chain joins TRBV28 to TRBJ2-2; D assignment may be TRBD1 or TRBD2 (5 bases each). The CDR3 is 14 amino acids. The germline V gene has CDR1 MDHEN and CDR2 SYDVKM. V was pared by 6 bases and J by 7 bases, with 15 bases between. CDR3 bases: TGTGCCAGCAGCCGTCCCGGGACCCGCGGGGAGCTGTTTTTT. Protein product: CASSRPGTRGELFF. The variable domain in full, completed from reference TRBV28 and TRBJ2-2, reads DVKVTQSSRYLVKRTGEKVFLECVQDMDHENMFWYRQDPGLGLRLIYFSYDVKMKEKGDIPEGYSVSREKKERFSLILESASTNQTSMYLCASSRPGTRGELFFGEGSRLTVL.

The rearrangement joins TRBV9 to TRBJ1-1; possibly TRBD1 for D (6 bases). V dropped 1 base and J dropped 4 bases, with 11 bases sitting between them. The V gene's germline CDR1 is SGDLS and CDR2 YYNGEE. This CDR3 contains 14 residues. CDR3 residues: CASSVKQGSTEAFF. The CDR3 DNA reads as TGTGCCAGCAGCGTAAAACAGGGAAGCACTGAAGCTTTCTTT. Drawing the rest from reference TRBV9 and TRBJ1-1, the complete variable domain is DSGVTQTPKHLITATGQRVTLRCSPRSGDLSVYWYQQSLDQGLQFLIQYYNGEERAKGNILERFSAQQFPDLHSELNLSSLELGDSALYFCASSVKQGSTEAFFGQGTRLTVV.

The chain employs TRBV5-1 and TRBJ1-6; D is unresolved. The CDR3 spans 13 residues. V was cut by 2 bases and J by 6 bases, with 6 bases left in between. Germline loops: CDR1 SGHRS, CDR2 YFSETQ. The CDR3 DNA is TGCGCCAGCAGCTTAAGCAGTAATTCACCCCTCCACTTT. Its protein is CASSLSSNSPLHF.

The CDR3 region has the DNA TGCGCCAGCAGCTTGACAGGGGATATTGGGTCGGTAACATACGGTTCACCCCTCCACTTT. As protein: CASSLTGDIGSVTYGSPLHF. This chain links TRBV5-1 with TRBJ1-6; 7 nucleotides line up with TRBD1. The J segment lost 9 bases and the V segment lost 1 base, leaving 22 bases of the junction unmatched. Germline-derived CDR1 and CDR2 are SGHRS and YFSETQ. The CDR3 extends over 20 amino acids.

J is TRBJ2-7 and V is TRBV5-4, with D perhaps matching TRBD1 or TRBD2 (5 bases each). The CDR3 has 15 residues. With 1 base removed from V and 6 bases from J, the gap between germline ends came to 17 bases. Germline-derived CDR1 and CDR2 are SGHNT and YYREEE (reference sequence). The CDR3 is CASSLPGTASIEQYF. The DNA of the CDR3 is TGTGCCAGCAGCTTGCCCGGGACCGCTTCGATCGAGCAGTACTTC.

The chain has TRBV28 and TRBJ2-3, with no clear D. The CDR3 consists of 15 residues. Trimming cost V 3 bases and J 0 bases, with 10 bases left between them. Germline CDR1 MDHEN, CDR2 SYDVKM. CDR3 in amino acids: CASSLNSPSTDTQYF. The CDR3 nucleotides are TGTGCCAGCAGTTTGAACAGCCCTAGCACAGATACGCAGTATTTT.

The chain recombines TRBV7-2 with TRBJ1-1; possibly TRBD1 for D (6 bases). The CDR3 is made up of 14 amino acids. Between the trimmed V and J ends, which lost 1 base and 1 base, there was a span of 7 bases. CDR1 and CDR2 (germline): SGHTA, FQGNSA. The CDR3 sequence is CASSLEGGNTEAFF. The CDR3 DNA follows: TGTGCCAGCAGCTTAGAGGGGGGGAACACTGAAGCTTTCTTT.

This clone turned up a few times. The chain couples TRBV7-9 to TRBJ1-1; D remains ambiguous. This CDR3 comprises 14 residues. In germline, CDR1 is SEHNR, CDR2 FQNEAQ (reference sequence). The V gene lost 1 base and the J gene lost 2 bases, with 8 bases spanning the gap. CDR3 coding DNA: TGTGCCAGCAGCTTAGAGGTCCGTAACACTGAAGCTTTCTTT. Its translation: CASSLEVRNTEAFF.

The chain links TRBV19 to TRBJ1-2; 10 nucleotides agree with TRBD1. The CDR3 extends over 15 amino acids. J lost 3 bases, V lost 1 base, and 2 bases had no gene match. Germline V gene sequence: CDR1 LNHDA, CDR2 SQIVND (reference sequence). CDR3 sequence (DNA): TGTGCCAGTAGTATAGGGGGACAGGGGTACTATGGCTACACCTTC. It encodes CASSIGGQGYYGYTF.

The rearrangement joins TRBV7-2 to TRBJ1-2; TRBD1 matches 8 bases. V shed 4 bases, J shed 1 base, and the junction held 5 bases outside the gene matches. This CDR3 comprises 15 residues. Germline loops: CDR1 SGHTA, CDR2 FQGNSA. DNA of the CDR3: TGTGCCAGCAGCTCCAGGGGGCACCTTAACTATGGCTACACCTTC. Protein product: CASSSRGHLNYGYTF.

This clone was seen a single time. The V and J genes are TRBV19 and TRBJ2-2, with D maybe TRBD1 (5 bases). The V gene's germline CDR1 is LNHDA and CDR2 SQIVND (reference sequence). The CDR3 is made up of 16 amino acids. V lost 7 bases to trimming and J lost 5 bases, with 20 bases between them. CDR3 nucleotide sequence: TGTGCCAGTACCTCACGGTTGGCAGGGTGGACCGGGGAGCTGTTTTTT. This translates into CASTSRLAGWTGELFF.

V gene TRBV4-1 combines with J gene TRBJ2-5, with D unclear. The CDR3 is 12 amino acids. The germline CDR1 and CDR2 sequences are MGHRA and YSYEKL. The V end was cut by 1 base, the J end by 5 bases, with 5 bases between. Here the CDR3 reads CASSQGPETQYF. In nucleotides, the CDR3 is TGCGCCAGCAGCCAAGGGCCCGAGACCCAGTACTTC.

The chain uses TRBV4-1 and TRBJ1-3; no reliable D call. This CDR3 contains 16 residues. V dropped 0 bases and J dropped 0 bases, with 9 bases sitting between them. Germline CDR1 and CDR2: MGHRA and YSYEKL. The CDR3 region is CASSQERHASGNTIYF. CDR3 sequence (DNA): TGCGCCAGCAGCCAAGAAAGACACGCCTCTGGAAACACCATATATTTT.

J is TRBJ1-4 and V is TRBV6-1; no clear D. The CDR3 totals 13 residues. CDR1 and CDR2 (germline): MNHNS, SASEGT. Trimming took 4 bases from V and 8 from J, leaving 11 bases between them. The CDR3 region is CASSVRLGEKLFF. CDR3 DNA: TGTGCCAGCAGTGTAAGACTCGGAGAAAAACTGTTTTTT.

The chain combines TRBV19 with TRBJ2-6, with D perhaps being TRBD1 or TRBD2 (5 bases each). V was pared by 4 bases and J by 4 bases, with 17 bases between. This CDR3 has 17 residues. The germline V gene encodes CDR1 LNHDA and CDR2 SQIVND (reference sequence). CDR3 nucleotide sequence: TGTGCCAGTAGTAAAGCCGGGACCCCAGAGGGGGCCAACGTCCTGACTTTC. Amino acids: CASSKAGTPEGANVLTF.

This clone was seen a single time. V usage is TRBV5-6 and J usage is TRBJ2-2; 8 bases agree with TRBD1. V dropped 4 bases and J dropped 5; count of bases not matched to a gene: 13. The CDR3 consists of 17 residues. CDR1 is SGHDT and CDR2 is YYEEEE in the germline V gene. Written as DNA, the CDR3 is TGTGCCAGCAGCCCTCCAGGGGGCGGCGCGGGTACCGGGGAGCTGTTTTTT. Translating gives CASSPPGGGAGTGELFF.

The V gene is TRBV28, the J gene TRBJ2-4; 7 bases align to TRBD1. The CDR3 has 13 amino acids. Trimming at V came to 5 bases and at J to 5 bases, leaving 3 bases not matched to a gene. Germline CDR1 and CDR2: MDHEN and SYDVKM. The CDR3 DNA reads as TGTGCCAGCAGTCTCGGGACAGAAAACATTCAGTACTTC. Translating it yields CASSLGTENIQYF. The complete variable domain, with remaining parts taken from reference TRBV28 and TRBJ2-4, reads DVKVTQSSRYLVKRTGEKVFLECVQDMDHENMFWYRQDPGLGLRLIYFSYDVKMKEKGDIPEGYSVSREKKERFSLILESASTNQTSMYLCASSLGTENIQYFGAGTRLSVL.

The DNA of the CDR3 is TGTGCCAGCAGCGTAGCTTGGAGTAATGAAAAACTGTTTTTT. Its protein product is CASSVAWSNEKLFF. The chain has TRBV9 and TRBJ1-4; D uncertain. Trimming took 0 bases from V and 4 from J, leaving 7 bases between them. Germline V CDR1 and CDR2: SGDLS, YYNGEE. The CDR3 spans 14 residues.

The chain carries TRBV6-4 and TRBJ2-3; D is ambiguous. The CDR3 loop spans 13 amino acids. CDR1 and CDR2 (germline): MRHNA, SNTAGT. V was pared by 2 bases and J by 4 bases, with 7 bases between. DNA of the CDR3: TGTGCCAGCAGTGACGTCGGGTCAGATACGCAGTATTTT. This sequence encodes CASSDVGSDTQYF.

The chain combines TRBV6-5 with TRBJ1-2; D may be TRBD1 (5 bases). CDR3 size: 11 residues. Trimming removed 6 bases from V and 6 bases from J, with 8 bases in between. CDR1 MNHEY and CDR2 SVGAGI come from the germline V gene. The CDR3: CASRQGDGYTF. CDR3 DNA sequence: TGTGCCAGCAGGCAGGGTGATGGCTACACCTTC.